This TCR beta chain stems from a study of beta chain features in type 1 diabetes. Investigators reverse transcribed all isolated RNA, so they sequenced expressed TCRB transcripts. The data were produced by immunoSEQ multiplex PCR, yet TCRdb's version contains in-frame clones alone and is incomplete. The sample carries 200,000 to 250,000 clones, under 13% recorded once. Unmatched junction bases numbered 3, after V lost 11 bases and J lost 7 bases. Germline CDR1 reads ENHRY; CDR2 reads SYGVKD. The CDR3 contains 12 residues. This clone has a handful of counts. A much larger clone is a single base away; this may be a read error.

Sample: central memory CD4+ T cells from blood. This sequence originates from a man aged 18 to 30 in good health. This chain links TRBV10-3 with TRBJ2-3; TRBD2 agrees at 13 bases. DNA of the CDR3: TGTGCCGGCGGGACTAGCGGGAATACGCAGTATTTT. Translating gives CAGGTSGNTQYF.